A selection of T cell receptor beta chains follows, all from one sample in a study of T-cell reconstitution after alpha-beta-depleted transplantation in children. TCRdb passed the PCR reads through MiXCR, listing each CDR3 protein once. The sample holds about 420,000 distinct CDR3 sequences; roughly 15% are singletons and the top ten take just under 30%. The material was PBMCs, mostly from graft donor cells, obtained 360 days after TCRalphabeta/CD19-depleted stem cell transplant. The receptors here all came from a boy younger than two who had a stem cell transplant for Wiskott-Aldrich syndrome, so the T cells may come from the graft donor. Each CDR3 is given with its conserved first and last residue. The order of the fields is J gene, clone size, D gene, V gene, CDR3 protein, CDR3 DNA. A D gene is named only where the DNA matches it firmly. Part of the rows lack a size; the others show once, few, many or a class for expanded clones.

TRBJ2-1 | - | - | TRBV19 | CASSIEGAGSQQFF | TGTGCCAGTAGTATAGAAGGCGCCGGGTCTCAGCAGTTCTTC
TRBJ1-2 | - | TRBD1 | TRBV6-1 | CASSETPGQRYGYTF | TGTGCCAGCAGTGAAACCCCGGGACAGCGCTATGGCTACACCTTC
TRBJ2-5 | - | - | TRBV7-9 | CASSLPIEETQYF | TGTGCCAGCAGCTTACCGATAGAAGAGACCCAGTACTTC
TRBJ1-6 | few | - | TRBV20-1 | CSARAAGTLVSPLHF | TGCAGTGCTAGAGCCGCCGGGACGCTGGTTTCACCCCTCCACTTT
TRBJ2-5 | few | - | TRBV20-1 | CSGILRRQETQYF | TGCAGTGGTATACTCCGCCGGCAAGAGACCCAGTACTTC
TRBJ1-2 | - | - | TRBV19 | CATSWLNSDYGYTF | TGTGCCACCTCGTGGTTGAATTCAGACTATGGCTACACCTTC
TRBJ2-1 | few | - | TRBV7-9 | CASSYRITPYNEQFF | TGTGCCAGCAGCTATCGGATTACCCCCTACAATGAGCAGTTCTTC
TRBJ2-7 | - | TRBD2 | TRBV20-1 | CSASFLAGGPYYEQYF | TGCAGTGCTAGTTTTCTAGCGGGAGGGCCTTACTACGAGCAGTACTTC
TRBJ2-2 | few | - | TRBV12-3/TRBV12-4 | CASSFSNGELFF | TGTGCCAGCAGTTTTTCCAACGGGGAGCTGTTTTTT
TRBJ2-1 | - | TRBD2 | TRBV10-3 | CATTGTSANNEQFF | TGTGCCACCACCGGGACTAGCGCGAACAATGAGCAGTTCTTC
TRBJ2-1 | - | - | TRBV27 | CASSFPGNEQFF | TGTGCCAGCAGTTTTCCGGGGAATGAGCAGTTCTTC